A selection of T cell receptor beta chains follows, all from one sample in a study of chemoradiotherapy in HPV16-positive cancers. Measured with immunoSEQ multiplex PCR; TCRdb has only the in-frame clones, and not every one. The table has 7,500 to 10,000 clones, roughly nine tenths seen once. The input for sequencing was blood, taken from a patient who underwent chemoradiotherapy. These receptors all stem from a human donor with HPV-associated anogenital cancer. The CDR3 runs from the conserved cysteine through the conserved F or W. The order of the fields is V gene, J gene, D gene, CDR3 length, clone size, CDR3 protein, CDR3 DNA. D genes are given only for firm matches. A clone size is listed for some rows: how often the clone was seen (once, few, many), or a class if it is expanded.

TRBV7-9	TRBJ1-6	.	14	few	CASSLELLDSPLHF	TGTGCCAGCAGCTTAGAATTACTCGATTCACCCCTCCACTTT
TRBV6-4	TRBJ2-3	.	13	few	CASSDSGRDTQYF	TGTGCCAGCAGTGACTCAGGGAGGGATACGCAGTATTTT
TRBV7-8	TRBJ1-2	.	12	few	CASSPHVGGYTF	TGTGCCAGCAGCCCCCACGTGGGGGGCTACACCTTC
TRBV5-1	TRBJ2-7	.	15	.	CASSLASGLSYEQYF	TGCGCCAGCAGCTTGGCCAGCGGACTCTCCTACGAGCAGTACTTC
TRBV7-6	TRBJ2-7	.	15	.	CASSPLATGRGEQYF	TGTGCCAGCAGCCCTCTTGCCACAGGTCGGGGCGAGCAGTACTTC
TRBV7-6	TRBJ2-2	.	15	.	CASSLQSGWAGELFF	TGTGCCAGCAGCCTACAAAGCGGATGGGCCGGGGAGCTGTTTTTT
TRBV2	TRBJ1-1	TRBD1	14	.	CASRVGQLNTEAFF	TGTGCCAGCAGGGTGGGACAGCTGAACACTGAAGCTTTCTTT
TRBV10-2	TRBJ1-5	.	13	.	CASRSGANQPQHF	TGCGCCAGCCGATCAGGGGCAAATCAGCCCCAGCATTTT
TRBV7-2	TRBJ2-1	.	16	.	CASSLRGVSSYNEQFF	TGTGCCAGCAGCTTAAGGGGAGTCTCCTCCTACAATGAGCAGTTCTTC
TRBV6-5	TRBJ1-6	.	15	.	CASGSTAPNNSPLHF	TGTGCCAGCGGTTCCACCGCCCCTAATAATTCACCCCTCCACTTT
TRBV5-1	TRBJ2-3	.	15	.	CASSLRGLPTDTQYF	TGCGCCAGCAGCTTGCGGGGTCTACCCACAGATACGCAGTATTTT
TRBV7-9	TRBJ1-1	.	17	.	CASSIFQGLEGPPEAFF	TGTGCCAGCAGTATATTTCAAGGCCTTGAAGGACCCCCTGAAGCTTTCTTT
TRBV5-1	TRBJ1-3	TRBD1	16	.	CASSVAGTVSGNTIYF	TGCGCCAGCAGCGTAGCCGGGACAGTATCTGGAAACACCATATATTTT
TRBV7-7	TRBJ2-1	TRBD2	18	once	CASSRKTGTSGPDNEQFF	TGTGCCAGCAGCCGAAAGACCGGGACTAGCGGGCCTGATAATGAGCAGTTCTTC
TRBV19	TRBJ1-1	.	16	.	CASSMSSPGDGTEAFF	TGTGCCAGTAGTATGTCCAGTCCGGGGGACGGCACTGAAGCTTTCTTT
TRBV7-9	TRBJ2-3	.	14	.	CASSPLASTDTQYF	TGTGCCAGCAGCCCCCTCGCCAGCACAGATACGCAGTATTTT
TRBV9	TRBJ2-5	.	14	.	CASSVEGGPETQYF	TGTGCCAGCAGCGTAGAGGGGGGCCCGGAGACCCAGTACTTC
TRBV2	TRBJ2-7	.	14	.	CASSLDLTVYEQYF	TGTGCCAGCAGTCTGGACCTGACTGTCTACGAGCAGTACTTC
TRBV2	TRBJ1-1	.	12	.	CASRAPVTEAFF	TGTGCCAGCAGGGCACCCGTCACTGAAGCTTTCTTT
TRBV29-1	TRBJ1-6	.	13	.	CSVKTENNSPLHF	TGCAGCGTTAAGACGGAGAATAATTCACCCCTCCACTTT
TRBV5-6	TRBJ1-4	.	14	once	CASSYPQGNEKLFF	TGTGCCAGCAGCTACCCTCAGGGGAATGAAAAACTGTTTTTT
TRBV4-2	TRBJ1-1	TRBD1	16	.	CASSPSRRQGHTEAFF	TGTGCCAGCAGCCCGTCTAGGAGACAGGGGCACACTGAAGCTTTCTTT
TRBV5-1	TRBJ1-4	.	16	once	CASSPALRGANEKLFF	TGCGCCAGCAGTCCCGCGCTAAGGGGGGCTAATGAAAAACTGTTTTTT
TRBV25-1	TRBJ1-2	TRBD1	12	.	CASSVTGAGYTF	TGTGCCAGCAGTGTGACAGGGGCTGGCTACACCTTC
TRBV6-1	TRBJ1-1	.	13	few	CASGRVFDTEAFF	TGTGCCAGCGGAAGGGTTTTCGACACTGAAGCTTTCTTT
TRBV29-1	TRBJ1-1	.	12	.	CSVAVSNTEAFF	TGCAGCGTTGCCGTGTCGAACACTGAAGCTTTCTTT
TRBV9	TRBJ1-3	.	15	.	CASSSGGISGNTIYF	TGTGCCAGCAGCTCTGGGGGAATATCTGGAAACACCATATATTTT
TRBV7-9	TRBJ2-2	TRBD2	17	.	CASRQLAGGANTGELFF	TGTGCCAGCAGGCAACTAGCGGGGGGGGCGAACACCGGGGAGCTGTTTTTT
TRBV4-1	TRBJ1-2	.	15	.	CASSQSSRSNYGYTF	TGCGCCAGCAGCCAGAGCTCGAGGTCTAACTATGGCTACACCTTC
TRBV7-8	TRBJ2-7	.	13	.	CASSLGLRYEQYF	TGTGCCAGCAGCCTGGGACTGCGGTACGAGCAGTACTTC
TRBV9	TRBJ1-2	.	13	once	CASSETENYGYTF	TGTGCCAGCAGCGAGACAGAAAACTATGGCTACACCTTC
TRBV2	TRBJ2-2	.	15	.	CASSSGPLGAGELFF	TGTGCCAGCAGCTCCGGCCCGTTAGGGGCCGGGGAGCTGTTTTTT
TRBV19	TRBJ1-4	.	13	.	CASSILEGEKLFF	TGTGCCAGTAGTATCCTCGAAGGGGAAAAACTGTTTTTT
TRBV28	TRBJ1-2	.	14	once	CASSLVQGNYGYTF	TGTGCCAGCAGTTTAGTACAGGGTAATTATGGCTACACCTTC
TRBV6-1	TRBJ1-2	.	14	.	CASSGQAPNYGYTF	TGTGCCAGCAGTGGACAGGCTCCTAACTATGGCTACACCTTC
TRBV7-2	TRBJ1-3	.	14	.	CASSLGLSGNTIYF	TGTGCCAGCAGCTTAGGTCTCTCTGGAAACACCATATATTTT
TRBV7-2	TRBJ1-3	.	16	.	CASSLGFKGSGNTIYF	TGTGCCAGCAGCTTAGGATTTAAGGGCTCTGGAAACACCATATATTTT
TRBV18	TRBJ1-1	.	18	.	CASSPRVSRGGLNTEAFF	TGTGCCAGCTCACCACGGGTTTCCAGGGGTGGCTTGAACACTGAAGCTTTCTTT
TRBV7-9	TRBJ2-2	.	17	.	CASSPKHGAEYTGELFF	TGTGCCAGCAGCCCTAAGCATGGCGCGGAATACACCGGGGAGCTGTTTTTT
TRBV12-5	TRBJ2-7	.	17	.	CASGLVRGQGLSYEQYF	TGTGCTAGTGGTTTGGTACGTGGGCAGGGGCTCTCCTACGAGCAGTACTTC
TRBV6-5	TRBJ1-5	.	13	.	CASTRGSNQPQHF	TGTGCCAGCACCCGTGGGAGCAATCAGCCCCAGCATTTT
TRBV5-1	TRBJ1-1	.	12	.	CASSLLGTEAFF	TGCGCCAGCAGCTTGTTAGGGACTGAAGCTTTCTTT
TRBV6-1	TRBJ1-1	.	13	.	CASIYGRGTEAFF	TGTGCCAGCATTTACGGCAGGGGTACTGAAGCTTTCTTT